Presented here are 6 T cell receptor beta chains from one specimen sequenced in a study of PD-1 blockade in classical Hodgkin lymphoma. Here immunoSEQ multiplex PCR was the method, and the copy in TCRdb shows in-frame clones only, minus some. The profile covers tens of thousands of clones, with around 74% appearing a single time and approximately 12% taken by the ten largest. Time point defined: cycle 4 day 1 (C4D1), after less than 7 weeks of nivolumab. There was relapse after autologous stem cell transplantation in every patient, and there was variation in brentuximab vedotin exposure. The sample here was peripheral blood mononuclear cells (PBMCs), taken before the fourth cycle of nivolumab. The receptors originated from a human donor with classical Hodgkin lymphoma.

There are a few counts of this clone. The CDR3 DNA is TGCGCCAGCAGCCGTGGACAGGGCTATGGCTACACCTTC. It specifies CASSRGQGYGYTF. This chain links TRBV4-3 with TRBJ1-2, with 8 bases lining up with TRBD1. The V gene end was trimmed by 4 bases and the J gene end by 4 bases; junction bases not matched to a gene: 2. CDR3 size: 13 residues. Germline CDR1 and CDR2: LGHNA and YSLEER.

The CDR3 loop reads CASSEWPPDRVSGEQFF. The CDR3 bases are TGTGCCAGCAGTGAATGGCCCCCGGACAGGGTTTCGGGTGAGCAGTTCTTC. The V call is TRBV6-1, the J call TRBJ2-1; 8 bases agree with TRBD1. The V gene's germline CDR1 is MNHNS and CDR2 SASEGT. With V trimmed by 2 bases and J by 9 bases, 15 bases remained unmatched. The CDR3 sequence is 17 residues long.

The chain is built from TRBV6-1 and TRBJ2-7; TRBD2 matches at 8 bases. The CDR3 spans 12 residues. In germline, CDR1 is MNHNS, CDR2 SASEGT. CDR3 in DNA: TGTTCAAGCGGGAGTAGGGGCTACGAGCAGTACTTC. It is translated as CSSGSRGYEQYF.

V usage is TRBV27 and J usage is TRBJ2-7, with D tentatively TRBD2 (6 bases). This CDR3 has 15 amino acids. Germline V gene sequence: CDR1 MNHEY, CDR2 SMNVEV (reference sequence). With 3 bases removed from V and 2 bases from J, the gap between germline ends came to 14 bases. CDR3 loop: CASSFGAGWAYEQYF. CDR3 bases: TGTGCCAGCAGTTTTGGGGCGGGATGGGCCTACGAGCAGTACTTC.

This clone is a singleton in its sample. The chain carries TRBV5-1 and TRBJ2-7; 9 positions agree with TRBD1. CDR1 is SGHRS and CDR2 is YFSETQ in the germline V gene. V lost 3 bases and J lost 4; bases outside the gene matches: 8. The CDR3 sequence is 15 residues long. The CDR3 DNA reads TGCGCCAGCAGCTCGGTGGTGACAGGGGGTTACGAGCAGTACTTC. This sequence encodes CASSSVVTGGYEQYF.

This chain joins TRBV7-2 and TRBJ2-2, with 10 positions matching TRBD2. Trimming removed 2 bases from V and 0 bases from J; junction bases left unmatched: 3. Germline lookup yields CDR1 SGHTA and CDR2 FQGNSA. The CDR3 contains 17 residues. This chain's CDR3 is CASSLSLAGTNTGELFF. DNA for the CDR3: TGTGCCAGCAGCTTATCACTAGCGGGAACGAACACCGGGGAGCTGTTTTTT.